This TCR beta chain was profiled in a study of shared clonotypes between healthy human individuals. Findings of the study overall: What naive subsets generally showed was a larger estimated richness than memory subsets showed. Sharing across four donors was highest in naive CD4 (around 5%) and lowest in memory CD8 (approximately 0.4%). Rarefaction curves obtained for sorted subsets showed sequencing incomplete despite large depth.

Naive CD8 isolation took CD45RO-negative cells positively selected for CCR7 and excluded terminally differentiated effector memory CD45RA+ cells. Measured with immunoSEQ multiplex PCR; TCRdb has only the in-frame clones, and not every one. The sample lists some 2,100,000 clones, 85% to 95% seen once, with roughly 1.7% in the top ten. Comment on this clone: The antigen is undetermined. The identical CDR3 is also encoded by other nucleotide sequences in the sample.

V dropped 5 bases and J dropped 1; count of bases not matched to a gene: 6. The V gene's germline CDR1 is MDHEN and CDR2 SYDVKM. This CDR3 contains 16 residues. The clonotype was recovered from a man between 18 and 29 years old in good health. Some clones in this sample may be carry-over from other donors' samples. The rearrangement uses TRBV28 and TRBJ2-7, with 12 bases identical to TRBD2. The sample consisted of naive CD8+ T cells from PBMCs. In DNA, the CDR3 is TGTGCCAGCAGTCCTCAGACTAGCGGGAGATCCTACGAGCAGTACTTC. It encodes CASSPQTSGRSYEQYF.